This is a list of T cell receptor beta chains from one sample in a study of cytomegalovirus exposure and HLA in healthy donors. Profiling relied on immunoSEQ multiplex PCR, and the TCRdb table lists in-frame clones only, not all of them. The sample has 130,000 to 150,000 clones, about 78% seen once. Sequenced material: PBMCs. Receptors originate from a man younger than 35 in good health and CMV-seronegative. The CDR3 runs from the conserved cysteine through the conserved F or W. D genes are given only for firm matches. Expanded clones get a size class; other rows say once, few or many, or leave the size out.

D: .; V: TRBV7-7; size: once; J: TRBJ2-1; DNA: TGTGCCAGCAGCCCATTTGAAGGAGGTGAGCAGTTCTTC; CDR3: CASSPFEGGEQFF
D: TRBD1; V: TRBV11-3; size: .; J: TRBJ2-7; DNA: TGTGCCAGCAGCCGCGTTGGACAGGGGCTCTACGAGCAGTACTTC; CDR3: CASSRVGQGLYEQYF
D: .; V: TRBV10-3; size: .; J: TRBJ2-5; DNA: TGTGCCATCAGGAACAGTACTCAAGAGACCCAGTACTTC; CDR3: CAIRNSTQETQYF
D: .; V: TRBV7-9; size: once; J: TRBJ1-6; DNA: TGTGCCAGCAGCTTAGTATCTAATTCACCCCTCCACTTT; CDR3: CASSLVSNSPLHF
D: .; V: TRBV10-3; size: .; J: TRBJ2-3; DNA: TGTGCCATCAGTGAGAACGGGGAAGATACGCAGTATTTT; CDR3: CAISENGEDTQYF
D: TRBD1; V: TRBV19; size: .; J: TRBJ2-7; DNA: TGTGCCAGTAACCCCGGGACAGGGATTTTCTACGAGCAGTACTTC; CDR3: CASNPGTGIFYEQYF
D: .; V: TRBV29-1; size: few; J: TRBJ1-1; DNA: TGCAGCGTGAATAGGGGTGACACTGAAGTTTTCTTT; CDR3: CSVNRGDTEVFF
D: TRBD1; V: TRBV29-1; size: .; J: TRBJ1-2; DNA: TGCAGCGTATTAGGGGGGGGACAGGGTATCTTGGGGTATGGCTACACCTTC; CDR3: CSVLGGGQGILGYGYTF
D: TRBD1; V: TRBV11-2; size: .; J: TRBJ1-1; DNA: TGTGCCAGCAGCTTAGGACAGGGGGGGGACACTGAAGCTTTCTTT; CDR3: CASSLGQGGDTEAFF
D: TRBD1; V: TRBV7-9; size: once; J: TRBJ2-5; DNA: TGTGCCAGCAGCTTAGGGCAGGGGGCCGGGGAGACCCAGTACTTC; CDR3: CASSLGQGAGETQYF
D: TRBD2; V: TRBV7-2; size: once; J: TRBJ2-3; DNA: TGTGCCAGCAGCTTATACCTCACTAGCGGGCCCCCTAGCACAGATACGCAGTATTTT; CDR3: CASSLYLTSGPPSTDTQYF
D: .; V: TRBV25-1; size: .; J: TRBJ2-7; DNA: TGTGCCAGCAGTGAATTGGAGGTACTCGGGCACGAGCAGTACTTC; CDR3: CASSELEVLGHEQYF
D: .; V: TRBV7-9; size: .; J: TRBJ1-5; DNA: TGTTCCAGCAGCTCAAACAGGGTGCGGCCCCAGCATTTT; CDR3: CSSSSNRVRPQHF
D: .; V: TRBV5-1; size: .; J: TRBJ2-7; DNA: TGCGCCAGCAGCTTGGCCCAGGGGATATGGTACTTC; CDR3: CASSLAQGIWYF
D: .; V: TRBV5-1; size: .; J: TRBJ1-5; DNA: TGCGCCAGCAGCTTGGCAGGGGACAATCAGCCCCAGCATTTT; CDR3: CASSLAGDNQPQHF
D: .; V: TRBV29-1; size: few; J: TRBJ2-6; DNA: TGCAGCGTCGTCCCAGGGTCTGGGGCCAACGTCCTGACTTTC; CDR3: CSVVPGSGANVLTF
D: .; V: TRBV6-1; size: .; J: TRBJ2-7; DNA: TGTGCCAGCAGTGAACTGGCAGACAGCTACGAGCAGTACTTC; CDR3: CASSELADSYEQYF
D: .; V: TRBV5-8; size: .; J: TRBJ2-2; DNA: TGTGCCAGCAGCTTGGATCTCGCAGCGGACACCGGGGAGCTGTTTTTT; CDR3: CASSLDLAADTGELFF
D: .; V: TRBV19; size: .; J: TRBJ1-1; DNA: TGTGCCAGTAGTATCATCGCAGGGAACACTGAAGCTTTCTTT; CDR3: CASSIIAGNTEAFF
D: TRBD1; V: TRBV6-5; size: few; J: TRBJ2-7; DNA: TGTGCCAGCACCGGACAGGTCGGACCCTACGAGCAGTACTTC; CDR3: CASTGQVGPYEQYF
D: .; V: TRBV5-1; size: .; J: TRBJ2-7; DNA: TGCGCCAGCTCCCCCGGGTCTCTCTCCTACGAGCAGTACTTC; CDR3: CASSPGSLSYEQYF
D: TRBD1; V: TRBV29-1; size: once; J: TRBJ2-7; DNA: TGCAGCGTTCGACAGGGGCGGGAGCAGTACTTC; CDR3: CSVRQGREQYF
D: .; V: TRBV6-6; size: .; J: TRBJ2-7; DNA: TGTGCCAGCAGTTACTCGCGGGCTAGCGTTTACTACGAGCAGTACTTC; CDR3: CASSYSRASVYYEQYF
D: .; V: TRBV5-5; size: .; J: TRBJ2-2; DNA: TGTGCCAGCAGCTTGGGTCGGGGGTCGGACACCGGGGAGCTGTTTTTT; CDR3: CASSLGRGSDTGELFF
D: TRBD2; V: TRBV9; size: .; J: TRBJ2-2; DNA: TGTGCCAGCAGCCCGCGGACTAGCGGGAACACCGGGGAGCTGTTTTTT; CDR3: CASSPRTSGNTGELFF
D: .; V: TRBV7-2; size: .; J: TRBJ2-2; DNA: TGTGCCAGCAGCTTGGGGTGGAGGGGCACCGGGGAGCTGTTTTTT; CDR3: CASSLGWRGTGELFF